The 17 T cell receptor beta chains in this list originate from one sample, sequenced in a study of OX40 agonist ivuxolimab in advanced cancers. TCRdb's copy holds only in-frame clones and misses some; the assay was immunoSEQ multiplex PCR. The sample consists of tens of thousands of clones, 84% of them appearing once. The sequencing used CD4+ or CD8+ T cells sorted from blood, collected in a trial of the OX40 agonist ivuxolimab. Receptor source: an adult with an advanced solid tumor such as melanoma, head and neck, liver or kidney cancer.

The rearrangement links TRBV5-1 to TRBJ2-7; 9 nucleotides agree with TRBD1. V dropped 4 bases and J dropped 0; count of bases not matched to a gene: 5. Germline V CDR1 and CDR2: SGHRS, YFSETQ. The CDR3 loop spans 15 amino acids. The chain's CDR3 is CASSPRTGASYEQYV. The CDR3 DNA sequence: TGCGCCAGCAGCCCACGGACAGGGGCCTCCTACGAGCAGTACGTC.

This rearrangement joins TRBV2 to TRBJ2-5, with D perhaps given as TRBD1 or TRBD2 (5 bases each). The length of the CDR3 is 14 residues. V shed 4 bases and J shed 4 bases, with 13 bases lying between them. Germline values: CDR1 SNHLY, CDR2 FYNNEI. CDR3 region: CASSVVTGGETQYF. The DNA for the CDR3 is TGTGCCAGCAGTGTTGTCACTGGGGGAGAGACCCAGTACTTC.

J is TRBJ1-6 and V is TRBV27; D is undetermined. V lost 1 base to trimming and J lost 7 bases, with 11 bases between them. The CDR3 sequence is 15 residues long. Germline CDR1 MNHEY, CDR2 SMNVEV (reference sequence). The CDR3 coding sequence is TGTGCCAGCAGTTTATTCCGCCCCCCGAATTCACCCCTCCACTTT. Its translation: CASSLFRPPNSPLHF.

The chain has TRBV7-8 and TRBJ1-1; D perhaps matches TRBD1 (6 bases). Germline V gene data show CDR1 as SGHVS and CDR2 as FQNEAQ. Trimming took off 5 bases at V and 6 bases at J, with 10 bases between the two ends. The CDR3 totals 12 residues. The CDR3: CASSAGVPEAFF. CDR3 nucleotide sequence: TGTGCCAGCAGCGCAGGGGTCCCTGAAGCTTTCTTT. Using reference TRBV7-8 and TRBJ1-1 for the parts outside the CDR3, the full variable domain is GAGVSQSPRYKVAKRGQDVALRCDPISGHVSLFWYQQALGQGPEFLTYFQNEAQLDKSGLPSDRFFAERPEGSVSTLKIQRTQQEDSAVYLCASSAGVPEAFFGQGTRLTVV.

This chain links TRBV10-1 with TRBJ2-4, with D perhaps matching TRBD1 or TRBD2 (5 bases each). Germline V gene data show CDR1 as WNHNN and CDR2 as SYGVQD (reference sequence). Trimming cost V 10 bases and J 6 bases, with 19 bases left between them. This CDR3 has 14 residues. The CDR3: CATRPGQGGNIQYF. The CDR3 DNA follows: TGCGCCACCCGCCCGGGGCAGGGTGGAAACATTCAGTACTTC.

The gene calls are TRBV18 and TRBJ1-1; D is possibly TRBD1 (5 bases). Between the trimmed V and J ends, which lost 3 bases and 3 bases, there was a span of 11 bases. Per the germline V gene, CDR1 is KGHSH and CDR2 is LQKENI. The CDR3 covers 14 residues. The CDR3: CASSPGLRDTEAFF. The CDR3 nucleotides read TGTGCCAGCTCACCGGGACTTCGAGACACTGAAGCTTTCTTT.

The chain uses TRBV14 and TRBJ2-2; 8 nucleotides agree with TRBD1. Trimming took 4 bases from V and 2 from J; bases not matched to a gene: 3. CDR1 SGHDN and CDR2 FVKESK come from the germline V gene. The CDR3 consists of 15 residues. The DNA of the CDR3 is TGTGCCAGCAGCCGGGACAGGACCAACACCGGGGAGCTGTTTTTT. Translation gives CASSRDRTNTGELFF.

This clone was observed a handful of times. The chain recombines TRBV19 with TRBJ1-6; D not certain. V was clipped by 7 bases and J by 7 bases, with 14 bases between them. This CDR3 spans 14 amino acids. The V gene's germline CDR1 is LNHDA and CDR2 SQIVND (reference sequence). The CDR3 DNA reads TGTGCCAGTACCAAACCGGGCAGAAATTCACCCCTCCACTTT. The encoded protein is CASTKPGRNSPLHF.

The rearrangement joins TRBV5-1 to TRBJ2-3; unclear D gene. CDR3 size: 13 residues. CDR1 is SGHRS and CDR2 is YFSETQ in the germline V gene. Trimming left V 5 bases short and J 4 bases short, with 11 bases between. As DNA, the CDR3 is TGCGCCAGCAGACGGACGGCCGCAGATACGCAGTATTTT. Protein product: CASRRTAADTQYF.

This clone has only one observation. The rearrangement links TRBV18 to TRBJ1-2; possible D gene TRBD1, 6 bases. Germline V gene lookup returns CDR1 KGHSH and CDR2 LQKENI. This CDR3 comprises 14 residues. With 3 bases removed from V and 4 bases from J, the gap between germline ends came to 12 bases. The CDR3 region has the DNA TGTGCCAGCTCACCGTCTCAGGACAGCTATGGCTACACCTTC. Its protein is CASSPSQDSYGYTF.

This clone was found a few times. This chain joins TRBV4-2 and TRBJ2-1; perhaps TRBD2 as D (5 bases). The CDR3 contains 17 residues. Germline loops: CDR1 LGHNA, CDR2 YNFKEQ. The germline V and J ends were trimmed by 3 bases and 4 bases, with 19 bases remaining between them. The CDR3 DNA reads TGTGCCAGCAGCCAGGCAGCGGCGCCAGACAAGTACAATGAGCAGTTCTTC. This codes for CASSQAAAPDKYNEQFF.

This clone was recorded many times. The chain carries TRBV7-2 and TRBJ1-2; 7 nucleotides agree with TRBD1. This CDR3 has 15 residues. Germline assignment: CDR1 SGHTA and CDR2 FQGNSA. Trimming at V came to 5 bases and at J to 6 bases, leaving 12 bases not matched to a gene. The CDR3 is CASSRDMRGQHGYTF. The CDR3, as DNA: TGTGCCAGCAGCCGAGACATGAGGGGGCAACATGGCTACACCTTC.

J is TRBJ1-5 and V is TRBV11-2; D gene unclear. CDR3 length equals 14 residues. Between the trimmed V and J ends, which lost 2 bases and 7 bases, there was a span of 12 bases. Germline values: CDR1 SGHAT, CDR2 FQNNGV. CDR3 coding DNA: TGTGCCAGCAGCTTAATCGGTGTAGGGCAGCCCCAGCATTTT. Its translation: CASSLIGVGQPQHF.

The CDR3 DNA sequence: TGTGCCAGCAGCTTAGTATCCGCAGGAGGAACTGAAGCTTTCTTT. Translation: CASSLVSAGGTEAFF. This sequence joins TRBV7-8 and TRBJ1-1; D gene ambiguous. Trimming stripped 1 base from V and 5 bases from J, with 14 bases between. The V gene's germline CDR1 is SGHVS and CDR2 FQNEAQ. CDR3 length equals 15 residues.

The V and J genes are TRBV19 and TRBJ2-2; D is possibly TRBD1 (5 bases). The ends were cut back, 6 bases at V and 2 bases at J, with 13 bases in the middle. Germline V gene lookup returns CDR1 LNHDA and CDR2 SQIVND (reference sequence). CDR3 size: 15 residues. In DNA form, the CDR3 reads TGTGCCAGTAGCCAAATTGACAGAAACACCGGGGAGCTGTTTTTT. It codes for CASSQIDRNTGELFF.

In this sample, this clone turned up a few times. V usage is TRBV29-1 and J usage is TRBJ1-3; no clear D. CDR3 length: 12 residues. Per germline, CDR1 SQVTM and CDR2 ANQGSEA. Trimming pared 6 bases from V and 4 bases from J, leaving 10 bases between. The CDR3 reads CSVYGVGNTIYF. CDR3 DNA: TGCAGCGTCTACGGGGTCGGAAACACCATATATTTT. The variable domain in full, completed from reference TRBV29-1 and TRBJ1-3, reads SAVISQKPSRDICQRGTSLTIQCQVDSQVTMMFWYRQQPGQSLTLIATANQGSEATYESGFVIDKFPISRPNLTFSTLTVSNMSPEDSSIYLCSVYGVGNTIYFGEGSWLTVV.

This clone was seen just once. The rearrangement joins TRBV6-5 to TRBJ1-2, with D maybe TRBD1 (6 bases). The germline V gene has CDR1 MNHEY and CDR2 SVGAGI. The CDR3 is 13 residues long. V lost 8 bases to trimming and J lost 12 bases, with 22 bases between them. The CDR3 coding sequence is TGTGCCAGCGGTGCCGGACAGTCACTATCTAACACCTTC. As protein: CASGAGQSLSNTF.